The 9 T cell receptor beta chains below all came from one sample that was sequenced in a study of T cell repertoires in cytomegalovirus infection. TCRdb reprocessed the reads via MiXCR and lists one record per CDR3 protein. Of 65,000 to 85,000 distinct CDR3 sequences in the sample, more than 25% were seen once. The antigens these receptors bind are not known. Sequenced here: CD8+ T cells from cultured PBMCs, sampled from culture after CMV antigen stimulation. All receptors derive from a human donor in good health (CMV status not recorded). Some clones in this sample may be carry-over from other donors' samples.

A note on this clonotype: Because the CDR3 is missing its conserved closing phenylalanine or tryptophan, this is likely a read error. The chain couples TRBV5-3 to TRBJ2-7; TRBD2 is a possible D gene (6 bases). TRBV5-3 is flagged as an ORF with uncertain function. The CDR3 is 14 residues long. CDR3 loop: CASSLDQGGWEQYS. The CDR3 region has the DNA TGTGCCAGCAGCTTGGACCAGGGAGGTTGGGAGCAGTACTCC.

The chain carries TRBV4-3 and TRBJ2-7, with D perhaps matching TRBD1 (6 bases). Trimming pared 0 bases from V and 5 bases from J, leaving 8 bases between. Germline assignment: CDR1 LGHNA and CDR2 YSLEER. The CDR3 is 13 residues long. The CDR3 here is CASSQDQGHEQYF. The DNA for the CDR3 is TGCGCCAGCAGCCAAGATCAGGGGCACGAGCAGTACTTC.

V gene TRBV7-4 combines with J gene TRBJ1-4; no reliable D call. Trimming removed 1 base at V and 4 bases at J, with 19 bases between. There are 18 residues in the CDR3. Germline values: CDR1 SGHVT, CDR2 SQSDAQ. DNA of the CDR3: TGTGCCAGCAGCTTAGGTCAAGGTCAGGCCTCTTATAATGAAAAACTGTTTTTT. This encodes CASSLGQGQASYNEKLFF.

J is TRBJ2-3 and V is TRBV27; 12 positions match TRBD2. The J segment lost 1 base and the V segment lost 5 bases, leaving 4 bases of the junction unmatched. The germline gives CDR1 MNHEY, CDR2 SMNVEV (reference sequence). CDR3 size: 16 residues. The CDR3 region has the DNA TGTGCCAGCAGTCCCTCTAGCGGGGGGGGCACAGATACGCAGTATTTT. Encoded protein: CASSPSSGGGTDTQYF.

This clonotype was detected a few times. The CDR3 sequence is CSAGSGSEQFF. The DNA for the CDR3 is TGCAGCGCCGGTAGCGGGAGTGAGCAGTTCTTC. The rearrangement uses TRBV29-1 and TRBJ2-1; TRBD2 agrees at 9 bases. The junction had 4 bases not matched to a gene; V was cut back by 7 bases and J by 9 bases. The CDR3 is made up of 11 amino acids. Germline-derived CDR1 and CDR2 are SQVTM and ANQGSEA.

This clonotype has at least ten counts. The chain uses TRBV5-1 and TRBJ2-3; D remains ambiguous. The CDR3 length is 16 residues. Germline V CDR1 and CDR2: SGHRS, YFSETQ. The V gene lost 0 bases and the J gene lost 0 bases, with 11 bases spanning the gap. DNA of the CDR3: TGCGCCAGCAGCTTGGCCGGCGAGACTAGCACAGATACGCAGTATTTT. As protein: CASSLAGETSTDTQYF.

Ten or more counts support this clonotype. The chain is built from TRBV7-8 and TRBJ1-5; no definite D call. V was pared by 0 bases and J by 3 bases, with 9 bases between. The CDR3 length is 15 residues. Germline loops: CDR1 SGHVS, CDR2 FQNEAQ. The CDR3 coding sequence is TGTGCCAGCAGCTTAGCGGGCGAGTTCAATCAGCCCCAGCATTTT. Its translation is CASSLAGEFNQPQHF.

This clonotype showed up just a few times. J is TRBJ2-1 and V is TRBV6-5, with 9 bases matching TRBD2. The J segment lost 3 bases and the V segment lost 1 base, leaving 7 bases of the junction unmatched. Germline V gene lookup returns CDR1 MNHEY and CDR2 SVGAGI. This CDR3 contains 17 residues. The CDR3 DNA reads as TGTGCCAGCAGTTACTGGAATGTAGCGGGAGACTACAATGAGCAGTTCTTC. The encoded protein is CASSYWNVAGDYNEQFF.

This clonotype has only a few counts. V and J are TRBV4-3 and TRBJ2-1; weak D call: TRBD1 (7 bases). This CDR3 comprises 16 residues. Trimming left V 1 base short and J 4 bases short, with 14 bases between. Per germline, CDR1 LGHNA and CDR2 YSLEER. The CDR3 bases are TGCGCCAGCAGCCAAGGCACTAGCAGGGGGTACAATGAGCAGTTCTTC. This codes for CASSQGTSRGYNEQFF.